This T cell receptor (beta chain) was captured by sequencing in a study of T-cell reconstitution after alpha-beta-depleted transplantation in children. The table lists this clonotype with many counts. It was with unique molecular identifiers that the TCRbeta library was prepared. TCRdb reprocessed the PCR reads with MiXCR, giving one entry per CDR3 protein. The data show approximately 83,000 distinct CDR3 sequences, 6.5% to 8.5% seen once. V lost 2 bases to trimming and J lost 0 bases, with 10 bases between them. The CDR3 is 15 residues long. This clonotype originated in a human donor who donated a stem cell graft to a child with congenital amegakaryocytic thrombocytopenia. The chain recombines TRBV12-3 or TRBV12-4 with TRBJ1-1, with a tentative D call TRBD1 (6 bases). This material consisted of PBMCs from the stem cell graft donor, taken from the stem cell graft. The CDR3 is CASSLRGPLNTEAFF. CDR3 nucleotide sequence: TGTGCCAGCAGTTTACGGGGGCCTCTGAACACTGAAGCTTTCTTT.